This T cell receptor (beta chain) was captured in a study of T cell repertoires in cytomegalovirus infection. At the level of the study: Public TCR beta signatures were indicative of both CMV infection and a matching HLA type. The study, taken as a whole, reports: The ex vivo response was dominated by HLA-C-restricted CMV-specific TCR beta clonotypes. Individuals carrying CMV plus the relevant HLA were identified by cumulative frequency of public TCR beta families.

The CDR3 has 17 residues. Germline lookup yields CDR1 SEHNR and CDR2 FQNEAQ (reference sequence). J was trimmed by 6 bases and V by 3 bases; bases with no gene match: 13. In TCRdb, the reads were re-called with MiXCR into one record per CDR3 protein. This table holds 290,000 or so distinct CDR3 sequences, about 9.1% found once. This clonotype was seen repeatedly, ten times or more. Its antigen is not known. Sequencing was carried out using PBMCs. The source is a human donor in good health (CMV status not recorded). Some clones in this sample may be carry-over from other donors' samples. The chain uses TRBV7-9 and TRBJ2-7; 11 bases are a match to TRBD2. The CDR3 nucleotides read TGTGCCAGCAGCTTCGGAGAATTTAGCGGGGGGGCATTCGAGCAGTACTTC. Translation: CASSFGEFSGGAFEQYF.